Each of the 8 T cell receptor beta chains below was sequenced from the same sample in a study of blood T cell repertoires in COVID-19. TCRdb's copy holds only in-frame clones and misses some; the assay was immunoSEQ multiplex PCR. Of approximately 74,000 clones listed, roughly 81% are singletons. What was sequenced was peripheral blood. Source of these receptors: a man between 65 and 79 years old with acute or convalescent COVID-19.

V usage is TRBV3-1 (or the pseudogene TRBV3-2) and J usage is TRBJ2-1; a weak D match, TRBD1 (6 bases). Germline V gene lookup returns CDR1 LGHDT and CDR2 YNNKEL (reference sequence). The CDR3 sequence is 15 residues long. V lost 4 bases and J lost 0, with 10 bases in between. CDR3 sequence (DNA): TGTGCCAGCAGCCGACGGGACAACTCCTACAATGAGCAGTTCTTC. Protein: CASSRRDNSYNEQFF.

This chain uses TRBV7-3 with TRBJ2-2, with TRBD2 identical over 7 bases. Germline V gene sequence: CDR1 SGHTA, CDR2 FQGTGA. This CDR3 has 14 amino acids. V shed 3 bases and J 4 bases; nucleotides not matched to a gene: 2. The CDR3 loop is CASSLAGATGELFF. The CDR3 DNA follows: TGTGCCAGCAGCTTGGCGGGAGCCACCGGGGAGCTGTTTTTT.

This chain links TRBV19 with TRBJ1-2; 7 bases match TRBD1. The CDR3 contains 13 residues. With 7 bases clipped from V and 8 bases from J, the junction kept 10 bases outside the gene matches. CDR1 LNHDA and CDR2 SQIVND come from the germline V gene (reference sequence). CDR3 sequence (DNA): TGTGCCAGTACGGAGGGGGCCGGAAGGGGCTACACCTTC. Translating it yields CASTEGAGRGYTF.

This chain's CDR3 is CASSRFRSRETQYF. CDR3 nucleotides: TGTGCCAGCAGCCGCTTTAGGAGCCGAGAGACCCAGTACTTC. The chain employs TRBV3-1 (or the pseudogene TRBV3-2) and TRBJ2-5; no reliable D call. V was clipped by 4 bases and J by 4 bases, with 13 bases between them. Per the germline V gene, CDR1 is LGHDT and CDR2 is YNNKEL (reference sequence). CDR3 length: 14 amino acids.

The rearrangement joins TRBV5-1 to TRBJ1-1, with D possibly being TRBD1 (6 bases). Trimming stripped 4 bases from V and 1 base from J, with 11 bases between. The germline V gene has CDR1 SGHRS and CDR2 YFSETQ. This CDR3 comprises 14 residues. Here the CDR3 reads CASSTQGGNTEAFF. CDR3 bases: TGCGCCAGCAGCACACAGGGCGGGAACACTGAAGCTTTCTTT.

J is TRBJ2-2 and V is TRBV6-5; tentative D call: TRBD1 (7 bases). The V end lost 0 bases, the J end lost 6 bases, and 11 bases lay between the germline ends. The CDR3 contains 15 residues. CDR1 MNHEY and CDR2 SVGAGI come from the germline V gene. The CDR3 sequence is CASSYSAGGSGELFF. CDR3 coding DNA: TGTGCCAGCAGTTACTCCGCAGGGGGGTCCGGGGAGCTGTTTTTT.

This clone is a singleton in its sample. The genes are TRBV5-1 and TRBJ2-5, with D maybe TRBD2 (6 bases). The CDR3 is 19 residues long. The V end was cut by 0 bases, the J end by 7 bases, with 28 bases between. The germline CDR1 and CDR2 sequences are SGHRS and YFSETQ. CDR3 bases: TGCGCCAGCAGCTTGGGGCCAGCTGGGTCAGGGTCGCTCGGGGGGACCCAGTACTTC. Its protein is CASSLGPAGSGSLGGTQYF.

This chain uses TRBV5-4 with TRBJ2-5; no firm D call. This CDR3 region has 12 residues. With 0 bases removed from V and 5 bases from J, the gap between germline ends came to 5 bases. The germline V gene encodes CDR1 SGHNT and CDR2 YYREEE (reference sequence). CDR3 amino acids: CASSLGQETQYF. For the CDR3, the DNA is TGTGCCAGCAGCTTGGGGCAGGAGACCCAGTACTTC.